This T cell receptor beta chain was profiled in a study of blood T cell repertoires in COVID-19. Across the study: Sites in the United States, Italy and Spain provided acute and convalescent COVID-19 samples.

V lost 3 bases and J lost 7, with 7 bases in between. This CDR3 is 10 amino acids long. Per the germline V gene, CDR1 is GTSNPN and CDR2 is SVGIG (reference sequence). Per the study methods: The authors estimated nucleated cell counts from reference gene primer amplification. Repertoires were generated with immunoSEQ multiplex PCR, while TCRdb's copy carries only in-frame clones and drops some. V and J calls and clone size follow that table, whereas D and trimming were derived from the DNA. Of about 170,000 clones in the sample, around nine tenths were seen once. What was sequenced was peripheral blood. The sequence came from a man between 18 and 35 years old with active or convalescent COVID-19. The rearrangement uses TRBV30 and TRBJ2-7, with D possibly matching TRBD2 (5 bases). The CDR3 loop is CAWRGREQYF. As DNA, the CDR3 is TGTGCCTGGAGGGGGAGAGAGCAGTACTTC.